The rows below give T cell receptor beta chains drawn from one sample of a study of blood T cell repertoires in COVID-19. Produced via immunoSEQ multiplex PCR; TCRdb's table is partial and in-frame only. Here the sample spans 250,000 to 350,000 clones, over 75% being singletons. Sequencing input: peripheral blood. The receptor source for this set is a woman aged 45-59 years who had recovered from COVID-19. Both conserved end residues are part of each CDR3. Fields, in order: clone size, D gene, V gene, J gene, CDR3 protein. D genes are given only for firm matches. Clone size is shown for a subset of rows, as once, few, many or a class of expanded clone.

size: few
D: .
V: TRBV29-1
J: TRBJ1-2
CDR3: CSVEWTDYGYTF

size: .
D: .
V: TRBV6-2/TRBV6-3
J: TRBJ1-5
CDR3: CASSYGGGGTQHF

size: .
D: .
V: TRBV5-4
J: TRBJ2-7
CDR3: CASSSDGAWYEQYF

size: .
D: .
V: TRBV11-3
J: TRBJ1-1
CDR3: CASSLGVRVPEAFF

size: .
D: .
V: TRBV7-2
J: TRBJ2-7
CDR3: CASSLVEYRSYEQYF

size: .
D: .
V: TRBV3-1/TRBV3-2
J: TRBJ1-5
CDR3: CASSQSWGGSNQPQHF

size: .
D: .
V: TRBV10-3
J: TRBJ2-5
CDR3: CAISGDRGAGETQYF

size: .
D: TRBD2
V: TRBV10-3
J: TRBJ2-4
CDR3: CAISDGLAGDIQYF

size: .
D: .
V: TRBV21-1
J: TRBJ1-5
CDR3: CASSVLSQPQHF

size: .
D: .
V: TRBV3-1/TRBV3-2
J: TRBJ1-6
CDR3: CASRSQGTYNSPLHF

size: .
D: .
V: TRBV29-1
J: TRBJ2-5
CDR3: CSVRRAEETQYF

size: .
D: TRBD1
V: TRBV5-1
J: TRBJ2-5
CDR3: CASSLAGTGGETQYF

size: once
D: .
V: TRBV7-9
J: TRBJ1-2
CDR3: CASSLAVGDGYTF

size: .
D: .
V: TRBV2
J: TRBJ1-5
CDR3: CASSVTGLGNQPQHF

size: .
D: TRBD2
V: TRBV27
J: TRBJ2-1
CDR3: CASSLAGARNEQFF

size: .
D: .
V: TRBV6-6
J: TRBJ2-7
CDR3: CASRRTRYSYEQYF

size: .
D: .
V: TRBV11-2
J: TRBJ2-3
CDR3: CASSFRLESTFDTQYF

size: .
D: TRBD1
V: TRBV5-1
J: TRBJ2-1
CDR3: CASSSGTGRDEQFF

size: .
D: .
V: TRBV30
J: TRBJ1-1
CDR3: CAWSSGAHYAFF

size: .
D: TRBD1
V: TRBV9
J: TRBJ1-3
CDR3: CASSDPGQGVNTIYF

size: once
D: TRBD1
V: TRBV19
J: TRBJ1-2
CDR3: CASNPKTGAHYGYTF

size: .
D: TRBD1
V: TRBV11-2
J: TRBJ1-4
CDR3: CASSFGQGAEKLFF

size: few
D: TRBD1
V: TRBV5-4
J: TRBJ1-2
CDR3: CASSLQGPSYGYTF

size: .
D: .
V: TRBV7-5
J: TRBJ2-7
CDR3: CARSFHRQGAGEQYF

size: .
D: .
V: TRBV19
J: TRBJ2-5
CDR3: CASSSRGGGRETQYF

size: .
D: .
V: TRBV2
J: TRBJ1-1
CDR3: CASSELLSRNTEAFF

size: .
D: TRBD1
V: TRBV29-1
J: TRBJ1-1
CDR3: CSVETGVDTEAFF

size: .
D: .
V: TRBV12-5
J: TRBJ2-3
CDR3: CASGYGLTSTDTQYF

size: .
D: TRBD1
V: TRBV24-1
J: TRBJ2-1
CDR3: CATSSQGANEQFF

size: .
D: TRBD1
V: TRBV19
J: TRBJ2-7
CDR3: CASSTRTGSAYEQYF

size: .
D: TRBD1
V: TRBV5-1
J: TRBJ1-1
CDR3: CASSRRTGNLNTEAFF

size: .
D: TRBD2
V: TRBV5-1
J: TRBJ2-1
CDR3: CASSLGGGIDNEQFF

size: .
D: .
V: TRBV4-3
J: TRBJ2-5
CDR3: CASSQGSRTQYF

size: .
D: TRBD2
V: TRBV6-1
J: TRBJ2-3
CDR3: CASSETSGATDTQYF

size: .
D: TRBD1
V: TRBV7-9
J: TRBJ1-5
CDR3: CASSTNRDRNQPQHF

size: few
D: .
V: TRBV19
J: TRBJ2-3
CDR3: CASSIGAGTDTQYF

size: .
D: .
V: TRBV28
J: TRBJ1-1
CDR3: CASSFSMVSPTEAFF

size: once
D: .
V: TRBV10-3
J: TRBJ1-4
CDR3: CAISEEGVNEKLFF

size: once
D: TRBD2
V: TRBV27
J: TRBJ2-1
CDR3: CASSLTSGGTAYNEQFF

size: .
D: TRBD2
V: TRBV11-2
J: TRBJ2-5
CDR3: CASSLDPGGGRETQYF

size: .
D: TRBD1
V: TRBV28
J: TRBJ2-1
CDR3: CASRRDSGLYNEQFF

size: .
D: .
V: TRBV11-2
J: TRBJ1-4
CDR3: CASSGGGKLFF

size: .
D: TRBD2
V: TRBV6-2/TRBV6-3
J: TRBJ2-7
CDR3: CASSSGTSALLGEQYF

size: .
D: TRBD1
V: TRBV6-5
J: TRBJ1-4
CDR3: CASRTTGAGEKLFF

size: .
D: TRBD1
V: TRBV5-4
J: TRBJ1-3
CDR3: CASSLDRGTGNTIYF

size: .
D: TRBD1
V: TRBV11-2
J: TRBJ1-2
CDR3: CASSPDRGYGYTF

size: .
D: .
V: TRBV11-2
J: TRBJ2-3
CDR3: CASSPPGADTQYF

size: .
D: .
V: TRBV9
J: TRBJ1-3
CDR3: CASSVVADSGNTIYF

size: .
D: TRBD1
V: TRBV9
J: TRBJ1-1
CDR3: CASSPQTGLIGNTEAFF

size: .
D: .
V: TRBV30
J: TRBJ1-1
CDR3: CAWNSGLTEAFF

size: few
D: .
V: TRBV5-1
J: TRBJ1-6
CDR3: CASGSGTGDFYNSPLHF

size: once
D: TRBD2
V: TRBV7-8
J: TRBJ2-2
CDR3: CASSFPGTSGATGELFF

size: .
D: .
V: TRBV7-2
J: TRBJ1-6
CDR3: CASSVVGDSALSPLHF

size: .
D: TRBD2
V: TRBV24-1
J: TRBJ2-1
CDR3: CATRGGVPGNEQFF

size: .
D: TRBD1
V: TRBV19
J: TRBJ1-2
CDR3: CASSFGQGNYGYTF

size: .
D: TRBD2
V: TRBV6-2/TRBV6-3
J: TRBJ2-5
CDR3: CASSGRERETQYF

size: .
D: TRBD2
V: TRBV6-2/TRBV6-3
J: TRBJ2-3
CDR3: CASSPTSGGATDTQYF

size: .
D: .
V: TRBV2
J: TRBJ2-5
CDR3: CASRPSGETQYF

size: .
D: TRBD2
V: TRBV9
J: TRBJ2-7
CDR3: CASSPGTSGRSYEQYF

size: .
D: .
V: TRBV18
J: TRBJ2-2
CDR3: CASSPRSDTGELFF